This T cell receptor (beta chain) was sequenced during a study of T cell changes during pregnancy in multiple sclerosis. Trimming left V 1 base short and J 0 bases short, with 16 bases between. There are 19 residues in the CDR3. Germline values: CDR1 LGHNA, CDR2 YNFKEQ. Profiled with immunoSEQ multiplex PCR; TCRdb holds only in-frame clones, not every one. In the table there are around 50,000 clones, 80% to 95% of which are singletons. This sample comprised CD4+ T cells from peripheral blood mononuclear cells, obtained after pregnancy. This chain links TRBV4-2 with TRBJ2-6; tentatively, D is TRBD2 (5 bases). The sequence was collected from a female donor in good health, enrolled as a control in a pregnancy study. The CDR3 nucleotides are TGTGCCAGCAGCCAAGGTCTTAGGACTCTTGGCTCTGGGGCCAACGTCCTGACTTTC. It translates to CASSQGLRTLGSGANVLTF.